This TCR beta chain derives from a study of graft-versus-host responses after intestinal transplantation. As for the study in general: Anti-thymocyte globulin served as induction for all recipients, who then took tacrolimus and steroids for approximately three years.

Worth noting for this clone: What it binds is not known.

The CDR3 length is 12 residues. Germline CDR1 and CDR2: SGHDT and YYEEEE. V was trimmed by 1 base and J by 5 bases, leaving 6 bases between them. Study-level points and caveats: Where graft-donor T cell macrochimerism was present, patients had high graft-versus-host to host-versus-graft clonal ratios in allografts.

Sequencing was performed with immunoSEQ multiplex PCR; in TCRdb, only in-frame clones are kept and a portion is missing. The sample lists some 88,000 clones, about 92% occurring once. Specimen: unstimulated CD8+ T cells sorted from spleen or lymph node cells, collected before intestinal transplant. The receptor was derived from a human donor who received an intestinal transplant. The chain recombines TRBV5-6 with TRBJ1-1; D is uncertain. CDR3 DNA: TGTGCCAGCAGCTTGAGCTGGACTGAAGCTTTCTTT. Protein: CASSLSWTEAFF.